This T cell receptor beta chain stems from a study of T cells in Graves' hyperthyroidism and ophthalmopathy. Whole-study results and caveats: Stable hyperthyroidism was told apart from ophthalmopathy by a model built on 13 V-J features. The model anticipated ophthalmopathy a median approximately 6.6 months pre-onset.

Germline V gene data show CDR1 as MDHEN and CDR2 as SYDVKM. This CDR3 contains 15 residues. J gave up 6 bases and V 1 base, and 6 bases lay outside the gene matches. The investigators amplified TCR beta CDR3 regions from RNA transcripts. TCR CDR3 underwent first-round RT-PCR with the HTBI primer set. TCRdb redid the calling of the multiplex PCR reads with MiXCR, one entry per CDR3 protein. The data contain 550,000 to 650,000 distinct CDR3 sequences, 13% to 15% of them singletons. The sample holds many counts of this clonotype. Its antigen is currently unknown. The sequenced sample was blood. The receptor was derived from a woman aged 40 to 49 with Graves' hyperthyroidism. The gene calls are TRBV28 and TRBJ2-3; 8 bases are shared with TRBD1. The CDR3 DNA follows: TGTGCCAGCAGTTTATCGGCCAGGGGGCTCGATACGCAGTATTTT. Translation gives CASSLSARGLDTQYF. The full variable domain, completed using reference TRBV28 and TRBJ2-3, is DVKVTQSSRYLVKRTGEKVFLECVQDMDHENMFWYRQDPGLGLRLIYFSYDVKMKEKGDIPEGYSVSREKKERFSLILESASTNQTSMYLCASSLSARGLDTQYFGPGTRLTVL.